The 6 T cell receptor beta chains listed next were all sequenced from one sample in a study of blood T cell repertoires in COVID-19. Using immunoSEQ multiplex PCR, the repertoire was profiled, and TCRdb retains in-frame clones only, with some absent. In the table there are approximately 120,000 clones, roughly 87% of which are singletons. The sample taken for sequencing was peripheral blood. Receptors originate from a woman older than 75 with acute or convalescent COVID-19.

Worth noting for this clone: The same CDR3 also results from other DNA sequences found in this sample. The rearrangement joins TRBV5-1 to TRBJ1-2; TRBD1 is a possible D gene (5 bases). The CDR3 runs to 14 residues. Looked up from germline, CDR1 is SGHRS and CDR2 is YFSETQ. Trimming cost V 4 bases and J 0 bases, with 10 bases left between them. The CDR3 nucleotides are TGCGCCAGCAGCCTAGCGACAGCTAACTATGGCTACACCTTC. Translating it yields CASSLATANYGYTF.

The gene calls are TRBV7-8 and TRBJ1-1; D is possibly TRBD1 (6 bases). This CDR3 has 16 residues. Germline V lookup: CDR1 SGHVS, CDR2 FQNEAQ. The V gene lost 1 base and the J gene lost 3 bases, with 15 bases spanning the gap. The CDR3: CASSLVSTGWDTEAFF. CDR3 sequence (DNA): TGTGCCAGCAGCTTAGTCAGTACAGGGTGGGACACTGAAGCTTTCTTT.

The V call is TRBV5-4, the J call TRBJ1-2, with 8 bases matching TRBD1. The CDR3 length is 15 residues. Germline CDR1 and CDR2: SGHNT and YYREEE (reference sequence). With 2 bases clipped from V and 1 base from J, the junction kept 4 bases outside the gene matches. CDR3 coding DNA: TGTGCCAGCAGCTTAGGGACAGGAGATAACTATGGCTACACCTTC. Translation: CASSLGTGDNYGYTF.

The V call is TRBV6-5, the J call TRBJ2-4; 7 bases match TRBD1. V shed 6 bases, J shed 4 bases, and the junction held 9 bases outside the gene matches. The CDR3 contains 15 residues. From germline, CDR1 is MNHEY and CDR2 SVGAGI. In nucleotides, the CDR3 is TGTGCCAGCAGACTGACAGGGTCGACTAAAAACATTCAGTACTTC. Encoded protein: CASRLTGSTKNIQYF.

The CDR3 here is CASAGQSLPGELFF. CDR3 nucleotide sequence: TGTGCCAGTGCGGGACAGTCTCTTCCCGGGGAGCTGTTTTTT. V usage is TRBV2 and J usage is TRBJ2-2, with D perhaps matching TRBD1 (7 bases). This CDR3 comprises 14 residues. Trimming cost V 9 bases and J 6 bases, with 17 bases left between them. The germline gives CDR1 SNHLY, CDR2 FYNNEI.

The chain joins TRBV28 to TRBJ1-1; D is unresolved. The CDR3 totals 12 residues. Deletions cut 6 bases from V and 10 bases from J, with 15 bases between. The germline gives CDR1 MDHEN, CDR2 SYDVKM. The CDR3, as DNA: TGTGCCAGCAGCACCCAGACCTCAGGAGCTTTCTTT. Translated, it gives CASSTQTSGAFF.